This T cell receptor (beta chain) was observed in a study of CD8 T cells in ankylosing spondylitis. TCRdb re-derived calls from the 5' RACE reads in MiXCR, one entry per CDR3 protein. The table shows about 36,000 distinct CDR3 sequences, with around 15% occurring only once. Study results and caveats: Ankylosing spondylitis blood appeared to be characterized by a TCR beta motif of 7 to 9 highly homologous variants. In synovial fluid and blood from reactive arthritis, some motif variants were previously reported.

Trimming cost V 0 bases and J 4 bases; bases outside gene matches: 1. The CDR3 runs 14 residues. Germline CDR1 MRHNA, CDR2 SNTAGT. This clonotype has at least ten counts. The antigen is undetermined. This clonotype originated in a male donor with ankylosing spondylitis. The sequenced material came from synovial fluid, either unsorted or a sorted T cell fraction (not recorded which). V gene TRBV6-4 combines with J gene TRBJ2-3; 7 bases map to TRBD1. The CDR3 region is CASSDSGGADTQYF. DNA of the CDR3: TGTGCCAGCAGTGACTCAGGGGGCGCAGATACGCAGTATTTT.